At least ten counts were recorded for the clone carrying this TCR beta chain. TCRdb called the 5' RACE reads again in MiXCR, with one record for every CDR3 protein. The sample lists approximately 100,000 distinct CDR3 sequences, roughly 4% occurring once. Trimming stripped 0 bases from V and 8 bases from J, with 8 bases between. CDR3 length: 13 residues. Per the germline V gene, CDR1 is KGHSH and CDR2 is LQKENI. The data were taken from a study of neurological immune-mediated disorders. For the unsorted libraries, 2 million PBMCs stored at -80 C served as input. The sequence was collected from a young woman with multiple sclerosis. Sequencing was carried out using PBMCs. This chain connects TRBV18 to TRBJ2-1; the D is unclear. For the CDR3, the DNA is TGTGCCAGCTCACCACCGGGCATCCATGAGCAGTTCTTC. This sequence encodes CASSPPGIHEQFF.